This T cell receptor beta chain was recovered during a study of cytomegalovirus exposure and HLA in healthy donors. The study, taken as a whole, reports: TCR beta V segments were, for the most part, productive about 87% or about 30% of the time in an earlier analysis. A missense DCLRE1C variant was associated with V- and J-gene trimming of TCR beta chains in a later analysis, and an independent cohort replicated the association.

This CDR3 has 14 amino acids. With 4 bases clipped from V and 5 bases from J, the junction kept 5 bases outside the gene matches. Germline-derived CDR1 and CDR2 are SEHNR and FQNEAQ (reference sequence). In this sample, this clone turned up a few times. What it binds is unknown. The PCR made use of 60 Vbeta and 13 Jbeta primers. Sequencing used immunoSEQ multiplex PCR; TCRdb keeps in-frame clones, though not all of them. This table has fewer than 200,000 clones, approximately 67% appearing once. Each donor was healthy, and each was a bone marrow donor. The chain is built from TRBV7-9 and TRBJ1-1, with TRBD1 identical over 9 bases. The sequence came from a woman aged 18 to 35 in good health and CMV-seropositive. Sample: PBMCs. Written as DNA, the CDR3 is TGTGCCAGCAGCTACGGACAGGGGAGTACTGAAGCTTTCTTT. Its protein product is CASSYGQGSTEAFF.